What follows are 15 T cell receptor beta chains derived from one specimen sequenced in a study of graft-versus-host responses after intestinal transplantation. Which antigens these TCRs recognize remains unknown. TCRdb's copy holds only in-frame clones and misses some; the assay was immunoSEQ multiplex PCR. The data contain about 130,000 clones, approximately 90% of them singletons. Sample: unstimulated CD4+ T cells sorted from spleen or lymph node cells, taken before intestinal transplant. Every receptor here comes from a human donor who received an intestinal transplant.

This chain connects TRBV5-6 to TRBJ2-7; TRBD2 matches at 9 bases. Germline V lookup: CDR1 SGHDT, CDR2 YYEEEE. This CDR3 is built from 15 residues. With 2 bases clipped from V and 4 bases from J, the junction kept 7 bases outside the gene matches. This CDR3 is CASSLAGGLAYEQYF. The CDR3, as DNA: TGTGCCAGCAGCTTAGCGGGGGGCCTGGCGTACGAGCAGTACTTC. Full variable domain (rest looked up from reference TRBV5-6 and TRBJ2-7): DAGVTQSPTHLIKTRGQQVTLRCSPKSGHDTVSWYQQALGQGPQFIFQYYEEEERQRGNFPDRFSGHQFPNYSSELNVNALLLGDSALYLCASSLAGGLAYEQYFGPGTRLTVT.

V gene TRBV5-6 combines with J gene TRBJ1-2; D remains unclear. The CDR3 sequence is 14 residues long. Germline CDR1 SGHDT, CDR2 YYEEEE. V was clipped by 0 bases and J by 4 bases, with 10 bases between them. Written as DNA, the CDR3 is TGTGCCAGCAGCTTGGGTAGTTTAGCCTATGGCTACACCTTC. As protein: CASSLGSLAYGYTF.

In this sample, this clone turned up once. V usage is TRBV5-1 and J usage is TRBJ2-4; D remains ambiguous. Germline V lookup: CDR1 SGHRS, CDR2 YFSETQ. This CDR3 comprises 15 residues. V dropped 0 bases and J dropped 3 bases, with 10 bases sitting between them. As DNA, the CDR3 is TGCGCCAGCAGCTTGGATCCCACCCTCAAAAACATTCAGTACTTC. Protein product: CASSLDPTLKNIQYF.

This chain joins TRBV6-5 and TRBJ1-2; D call uncertain. V was trimmed by 3 bases and J by 4 bases, leaving 6 bases between them. The CDR3 contains 12 residues. Germline V gives CDR1 MNHEY, CDR2 SVGAGI. The CDR3 here is CASSYGGYGYTF. CDR3 coding DNA: TGTGCCAGCAGTTATGGCGGCTATGGCTACACCTTC.

V usage is TRBV29-1 and J usage is TRBJ2-5, with TRBD1 matching over 11 bases. The CDR3 totals 13 residues. V shed 8 bases, J shed 5 bases, and the junction held 7 bases outside the gene matches. From germline, CDR1 is SQVTM and CDR2 ANQGSEA. The CDR3 region has the DNA TGCAGCACCTGGACAGGGGGCAGGGAGACCCAGTACTTC. Protein: CSTWTGGRETQYF. Full variable domain (outside the CDR3, taken from reference TRBV29-1 and TRBJ2-5): SAVISQKPSRDICQRGTSLTIQCQVDSQVTMMFWYRQQPGQSLTLIATANQGSEATYESGFVIDKFPISRPNLTFSTLTVSNMSPEDSSIYLCSTWTGGRETQYFGPGTRLLVL.

The gene calls are TRBV18 and TRBJ2-7; 10 bases agree with TRBD1. Germline V lookup: CDR1 KGHSH, CDR2 LQKENI. The CDR3 consists of 14 residues. J lost 2 bases, V lost 5 bases, and 3 bases had no gene match. CDR3 bases: TGTGCCAGCTCATGGACAGGGGGGACCTACGAGCAGTACTTC. It encodes CASSWTGGTYEQYF.

J is TRBJ2-1 and V is TRBV19; D perhaps matches TRBD2 (6 bases). The germline gives CDR1 LNHDA, CDR2 SQIVND (reference sequence). CDR3 length: 16 residues. V was shortened by 1 base and J by 7 bases, with 17 bases between the two germline ends. The CDR3 DNA sequence: TGTGCCAGTAGTATAGGATACGGCGGGGATGCTAATGAGCAGTTCTTC. It yields the protein CASSIGYGGDANEQFF.

The chain combines TRBV6-1 with TRBJ2-2; 8 nucleotides agree with TRBD1. The germline V gene has CDR1 MNHNS and CDR2 SASEGT. The CDR3 extends over 14 amino acids. Losses at the gene ends were 10 bases for V and 7 bases for J; bases not matched to a gene: 11. The CDR3 nucleotides are TGTGCCATTCGTCGAACAGGGGGAAGCGGGGAGCTGTTTTTT. Protein: CAIRRTGGSGELFF.

This chain joins TRBV18 and TRBJ1-1; D may be TRBD1 (5 bases). V was clipped by 3 bases and J by 4 bases, with 9 bases between them. This CDR3 region has 13 residues. Germline CDR1 KGHSH, CDR2 LQKENI. In DNA, the CDR3 is TGTGCCAGCTCACCCCCAGGGCCCACTGAAGCTTTCTTT. Amino acids: CASSPPGPTEAFF.

The rearrangement links TRBV9 to TRBJ2-5; the D gene is possibly TRBD2 (6 bases). This CDR3 is 14 amino acids long. The V gene lost 3 bases and the J gene lost 1 base, with 10 bases spanning the gap. Germline CDR1 SGDLS, CDR2 YYNGEE. Here the CDR3 DNA reads TGTGCCAGCAGCGCAGGGACTTTCCAAGAGACCCAGTACTTC. This codes for CASSAGTFQETQYF.

The chain couples TRBV21-1 to TRBJ1-1. TRBV21-1 is a recognized pseudogene. The CDR3 length is 11 residues. The CDR3 here is CASLGGTEAFF. The CDR3 bases are TGTGCCAGTTTGGGCGGAACTGAAGCTTTCTTT.

The CDR3 DNA is TGTGCCAGCAGCCTTGGCCGCGAGGCTTTCTTT. This codes for CASSLGREAFF. V is TRBV6-5 and J is TRBJ1-1, with unresolved D. Between the trimmed V and J ends, which lost 6 bases and 11 bases, there was a span of 13 bases. Germline CDR1 MNHEY, CDR2 SVGAGI. The CDR3 has 11 residues.

The V and J genes are TRBV9 and TRBJ1-2; D is unclear. The CDR3 runs to 13 residues. The germline gives CDR1 SGDLS, CDR2 YYNGEE. Trimming removed 2 bases from V and 2 bases from J, with 7 bases in between. The CDR3 sequence is CASSVLGNYGYTF. The DNA of the CDR3 is TGTGCCAGCAGCGTCCTGGGGAACTATGGCTACACCTTC.

The chain joins TRBV9 to TRBJ2-7; tentatively, D is TRBD1 or TRBD2 (5 bases each). The ends were cut back, 4 bases at V and 3 bases at J, with 17 bases in the middle. This CDR3 has 15 amino acids. Germline assignment: CDR1 SGDLS and CDR2 YYNGEE. The CDR3 reads CASSRRDVLYYEQYF. CDR3 nucleotide sequence: TGTGCCAGCAGCCGCCGGGACGTATTGTACTACGAGCAGTACTTC.

This clone has a handful of counts. The chain uses TRBV7-9 and TRBJ1-3; TRBD1 matches at 7 bases. CDR1 and CDR2 (germline): SEHNR, FQNEAQ (reference sequence). The CDR3 spans 15 residues. Trimming cost V 5 bases and J 7 bases; bases outside gene matches: 11. CDR3 amino acids: CASSPWTGGGNTIYF. CDR3 coding DNA: TGTGCCAGCAGCCCATGGACAGGTGGGGGCAACACCATATATTTT.